The sample holds a few counts of the clone carrying this T cell receptor (beta chain). The junction and the germline gene differ at one end; a read error may be behind it. Time point noted: pre-sensitization, week 0. Described treatment: therapeutic diphenylcyclopropenone sensitization with weekly scalp DPC. Each patch-test visit's blood sample preceded patch application. The CDR3 is made up of 12 amino acids. Germline-derived CDR1 and CDR2 are MNHNY and SVGAGI (reference sequence). TCRdb reanalysed the RACE reads using MiXCR and keeps one entry per CDR3 protein. The sample lists roughly 250,000 distinct CDR3 sequences, roughly 8.9% seen once, with 2% to 3% in the top ten. The data originate from a study of human T cells and chemical hapten exposure. About the study: Upper-back patches of 0.01% DPC were read at 6 days. Alopecia areata, totalis or universalis affected patients who were mostly female.

This receptor was taken from a woman aged 40 to 49 with alopecia areata. Some clones in this sample may be carry-over from other donors' samples. This rearrangement joins TRBV6-6 to TRBJ2-7; unclear D gene. Sequenced here: whole blood, sampled in connection with sensitization to the hapten diphenylcyclopropenone (DPC). Here the CDR3 DNA reads TGTGCCAGCAGTCCTACCATGGGATCCCGGATGTTC. It is translated as CASSPTMGSRMF.